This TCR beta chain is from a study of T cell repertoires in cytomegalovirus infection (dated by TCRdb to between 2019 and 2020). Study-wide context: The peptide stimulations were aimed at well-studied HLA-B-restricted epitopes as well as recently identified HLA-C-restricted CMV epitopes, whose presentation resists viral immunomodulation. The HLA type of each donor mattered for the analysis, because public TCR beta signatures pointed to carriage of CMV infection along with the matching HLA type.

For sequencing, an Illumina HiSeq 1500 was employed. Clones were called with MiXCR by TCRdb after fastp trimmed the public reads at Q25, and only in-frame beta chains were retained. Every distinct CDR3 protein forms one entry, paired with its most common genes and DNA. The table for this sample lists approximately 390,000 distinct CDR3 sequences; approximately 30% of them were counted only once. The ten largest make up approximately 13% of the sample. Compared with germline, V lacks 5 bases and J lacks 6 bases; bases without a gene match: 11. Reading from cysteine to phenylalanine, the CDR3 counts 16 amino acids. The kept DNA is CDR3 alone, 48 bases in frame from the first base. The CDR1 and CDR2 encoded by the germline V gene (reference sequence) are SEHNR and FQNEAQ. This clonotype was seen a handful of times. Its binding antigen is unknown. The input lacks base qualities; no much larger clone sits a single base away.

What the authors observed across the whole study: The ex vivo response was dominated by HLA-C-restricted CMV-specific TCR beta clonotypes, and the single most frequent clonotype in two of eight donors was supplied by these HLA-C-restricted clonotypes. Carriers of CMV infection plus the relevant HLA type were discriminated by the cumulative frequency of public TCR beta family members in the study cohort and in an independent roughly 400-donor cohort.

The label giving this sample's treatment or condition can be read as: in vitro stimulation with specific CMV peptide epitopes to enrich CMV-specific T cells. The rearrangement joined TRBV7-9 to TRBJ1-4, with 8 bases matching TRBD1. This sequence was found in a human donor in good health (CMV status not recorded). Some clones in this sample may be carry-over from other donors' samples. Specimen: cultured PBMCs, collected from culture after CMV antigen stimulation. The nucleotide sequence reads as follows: TGTGCCAGCAGCACCATTGGACAGGGAAGGGATGAAAAACTGTTTTTT. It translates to CASSTIGQGRDEKLFF.